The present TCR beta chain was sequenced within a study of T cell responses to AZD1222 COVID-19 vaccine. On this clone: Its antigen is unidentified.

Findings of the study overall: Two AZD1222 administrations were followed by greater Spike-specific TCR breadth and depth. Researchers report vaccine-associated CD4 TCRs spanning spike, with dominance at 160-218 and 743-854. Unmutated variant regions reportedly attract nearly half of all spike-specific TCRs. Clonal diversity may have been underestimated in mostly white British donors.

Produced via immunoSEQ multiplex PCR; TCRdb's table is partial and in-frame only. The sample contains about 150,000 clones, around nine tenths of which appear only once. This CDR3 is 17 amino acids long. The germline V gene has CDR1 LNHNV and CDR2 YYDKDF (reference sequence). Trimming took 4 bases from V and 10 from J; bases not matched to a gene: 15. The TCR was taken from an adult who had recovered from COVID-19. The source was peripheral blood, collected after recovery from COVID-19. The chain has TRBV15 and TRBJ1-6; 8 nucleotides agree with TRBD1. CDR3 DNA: TGTGCCACCAGCACAGGGGGCTGGGGGGAAGAAGGGTCACCCCTCCACTTT. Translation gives CATSTGGWGEEGSPLHF.